These T cell receptor beta chains were read from a single sample in a study of cytomegalovirus exposure and HLA in healthy donors. The repertoire was sequenced with immunoSEQ multiplex PCR; TCRdb's copy has only in-frame clones and lacks some. The table has 240,000 or so clones, around 81% seen once; the top ten hold about 7.3%. Sequencing was performed on PBMCs. Receptor source: a woman aged 55 to 70 in good health and CMV-seropositive. Each CDR3 is given with its conserved first and last residue. A D gene is named only where the DNA matches it firmly. The size field is filled for only some rows; it gives once, few, many or a size class.

V gene,clone size,D gene,J gene,CDR3 protein,CDR3 DNA
TRBV7-9,once,TRBD1,TRBJ1-1,CASSLEAGGNTEAFF,TGTGCCAGCAGCTTAGAAGCAGGGGGGAACACTGAAGCTTTCTTT
TRBV28,-,TRBD1,TRBJ1-1,CASSLSQGGTEAFF,TGTGCCAGCAGTTTATCACAGGGGGGAACTGAAGCTTTCTTT
TRBV28,-,TRBD2,TRBJ2-1,CASIGSPGGGEQFF,TGTGCCAGCATTGGTAGCCCTGGGGGAGGGGAGCAGTTCTTC
TRBV5-1,-,-,TRBJ2-3,CASSSQGGADTQYF,TGCGCCAGCAGCTCACAGGGAGGGGCAGATACGCAGTATTTT
TRBV28,once,-,TRBJ2-7,CASSPPTGSYEQYF,TGTGCCAGCAGTCCCCCGACAGGAAGCTACGAGCAGTACTTC
TRBV20-1,-,-,TRBJ1-5,CSAAGNQPQHF,TGCAGTGCCGCAGGGAATCAGCCCCAGCATTTT
TRBV19,-,-,TRBJ2-1,CASSIDRGTPNEQFF,TGTGCCAGTAGTATAGATAGGGGGACCCCAAATGAGCAGTTCTTC
TRBV25-1,once,TRBD2,TRBJ2-3,CASTPGFWSGRTDTQYF,TGTGCCAGCACGCCTGGTTTTTGGAGCGGGAGAACTGATACGCAGTATTTT
TRBV30,-,-,TRBJ2-5,CAWISGETQYF,TGTGCCTGGATATCGGGGGAGACCCAGTACTTC
TRBV5-1,few,-,TRBJ1-4,CASSLELEKLFF,TGCGCCAGCAGCTTGGAGCTTGAAAAACTGTTTTTT
TRBV29-1,-,-,TRBJ1-1,CSVATGTNTEAFF,TGCAGCGTCGCTACAGGGACGAACACTGAAGCTTTCTTT
TRBV6-5,few,-,TRBJ2-6,CASSYSGSGANVLTF,TGTGCCAGCAGTTACAGCGGCTCTGGGGCCAACGTCCTGACTTTC
TRBV27,-,TRBD2,TRBJ2-1,CASSNRGSGSSYNEQFF,TGTGCCAGCAGTAATAGGGGTAGCGGGAGCTCCTACAATGAGCAGTTCTTC
TRBV27,-,TRBD1,TRBJ1-1,CASSLRGRGTEAFF,TGTGCCAGCAGTTTGAGGGGGCGAGGCACTGAGGCTTTCTTT
TRBV16,-,-,TRBJ2-7,CASRRTAYEQYF,TGTGCCAGCAGACGGACAGCCTACGAGCAGTACTTC
TRBV2,once,TRBD1,TRBJ1-1,CASSARGTGSSEAFF,TGTGCCAGCAGTGCGCGGGGGACAGGTTCTTCTGAAGCTTTCTTT
TRBV2,-,-,TRBJ2-2,CASSALLVNGELFF,TGTGCCAGCTCTGCGCTACTAGTGAACGGGGAGCTGTTTTTT
TRBV27,-,TRBD1,TRBJ1-2,CASSKDRGGYYGYTF,TGTGCCAGCAGCAAGGACAGGGGTGGCTACTATGGCTACACCTTC
TRBV19,-,TRBD1,TRBJ1-1,CASSIGGQGEAFF,TGTGCCAGTAGTATCGGGGGACAGGGGGAAGCTTTCTTT
TRBV9,few,-,TRBJ1-1,CASSPSTRAEAFF,TGTGCCAGCAGCCCTTCGACGAGGGCTGAAGCTTTCTTT
TRBV29-1,-,TRBD1,TRBJ2-1,CSVEQPTGGSYNEQFF,TGCAGCGTTGAACAACCGACAGGGGGCTCCTACAATGAGCAGTTCTTC
TRBV7-9,-,TRBD2,TRBJ2-1,CASRDISGSSYNEQFF,TGTGCCAGCAGAGACATTAGCGGGAGCTCCTACAATGAGCAGTTCTTC
TRBV15,-,-,TRBJ1-3,CATSFTGTSGNTIYF,TGTGCCACCAGCTTCACAGGGACCTCTGGAAACACCATATATTTT
TRBV9,few,TRBD1,TRBJ1-2,CASSAGTGDFSYGYTF,TGTGCCAGCAGCGCAGGGACAGGGGACTTCAGCTATGGCTACACCTTC
TRBV30,-,-,TRBJ1-1,CASSGGGPEAFF,TGTGCCTCGTCAGGCGGAGGACCTGAAGCTTTCTTT
TRBV5-1,-,TRBD2,TRBJ2-3,CASSLLAGTATDTQYF,TGCGCCAGCAGCTTACTAGCGGGAACCGCCACAGATACGCAGTATTTT
TRBV5-6,-,-,TRBJ1-1,CASSLDWQGSTTEAFF,TGTGCCAGCAGCTTGGATTGGCAGGGGTCGACCACTGAAGCTTTCTTT
TRBV5-1,-,TRBD1,TRBJ2-7,CASRPWGQGNYEQYF,TGCGCCAGCAGACCTTGGGGACAGGGGAACTACGAGCAGTACTTC
TRBV27,-,TRBD2,TRBJ2-1,CASSPFEGGRRFSEQFF,TGTGCCAGCAGTCCGTTCGAAGGCGGGAGGAGGTTCAGTGAGCAGTTCTTC
TRBV6-5,-,TRBD2,TRBJ2-5,CASSYSPGLARETQYF,TGTGCCAGCAGTTACTCGCCGGGACTAGCGCGAGAGACCCAGTACTTC
TRBV4-2,-,-,TRBJ1-1,CASSQDVVGLGNAEAFF,TGTGCCAGCAGCCAAGACGTGGTGGGACTGGGGAACGCTGAAGCTTTCTTT
TRBV7-9,few,-,TRBJ1-2,CASSSRSYGYTF,TGTGCCAGCAGCTCCCGGTCATACGGCTACACCTTC
TRBV5-4,-,-,TRBJ1-3,CASSFEGRNTIYF,TGTGCCAGCAGCTTCGAGGGCCGGAACACCATATATTTT
TRBV9,-,-,TRBJ2-1,CASSVDGLKSYNEQFF,TGTGCCAGCAGCGTCGACGGACTGAAATCCTACAATGAGCAGTTCTTC
TRBV4-1,-,-,TRBJ1-5,CASSQESTAGYQPQHF,TGCGCCAGCAGCCAAGAGAGTACTGCCGGGTATCAGCCCCAGCATTTT
TRBV5-1,-,-,TRBJ2-2,CASSLGKGSAGELFF,TGCGCCAGCAGCTTGGGTAAGGGGTCCGCCGGGGAGCTGTTTTTT